The 10 T cell receptor beta chains reported below all come from one sample, sequenced in a study of Tregs in tolerant kidney transplant recipients. Sequencing used immunoSEQ multiplex PCR; TCRdb keeps in-frame clones, though not all of them. The sample holds under 100,000 clones, roughly 92% seen once. Sequenced: CD8+ T cells from blood. The source of these receptors is a human donor in good health.

This clone was detected only once. V gene TRBV6-4 combines with J gene TRBJ1-2; D not resolved. The CDR3 is made up of 16 amino acids. Germline V lookup: CDR1 MRHNA, CDR2 SNTAGT. Trimming removed 6 bases from V and 3 bases from J, with 20 bases in between. The CDR3: CASSPSLTPNHYGYTF. The CDR3 DNA is TGTGCCAGCAGCCCTAGTTTGACACCCAACCACTATGGCTACACCTTC.

V gene TRBV27 combines with J gene TRBJ1-5; D unresolved. V was cut by 5 bases and J by 0 bases, with 11 bases left in between. Germline V CDR1 and CDR2: MNHEY, SMNVEV (reference sequence). The CDR3 covers 15 residues. This chain's CDR3 is CASSLTANSNQPQHF. The CDR3 region has the DNA TGTGCCAGCAGTCTCACGGCCAATAGCAATCAGCCCCAGCATTTT.

This clone was counted a few times. This chain uses TRBV27 with TRBJ1-2; 7 nucleotides align to TRBD1. Germline V CDR1 and CDR2: MNHEY, SMNVEV (reference sequence). This CDR3 comprises 12 residues. Trimming took 8 bases from V and 7 from J; bases not matched to a gene: 7. CDR3 loop: CASGTGVGGYTF. Written as DNA, the CDR3 is TGTGCCAGCGGCACAGGGGTGGGTGGCTACACCTTC.

The chain combines TRBV13 with TRBJ1-5; TRBD1 matches at 12 bases. Germline CDR1 PRHDT, CDR2 FYEKMQ (reference sequence). The V gene end was trimmed by 3 bases and the J gene end by 6 bases; junction bases not matched to a gene: 3. The CDR3 extends over 15 amino acids. The CDR3 DNA sequence: TGTGCCAGCAGCTTCCGGGACAGGGGGCTTCAGCCCCAGCATTTT. Encoded protein: CASSFRDRGLQPQHF.

V gene TRBV4-1 combines with J gene TRBJ1-3; 7 bases are a match to TRBD1. Germline CDR1 is MGHRA and CDR2 is YSYEKL. V was clipped by 3 bases and J by 1 base; unmatched bases: 3. The CDR3 length is 15 residues. This CDR3 is CASSHVQGSGNTIYF. CDR3 nucleotide sequence: TGCGCCAGCAGCCACGTACAGGGGTCTGGAAACACCATATATTTT.

This chain uses TRBV5-1 with TRBJ2-2; 7 nucleotides line up with TRBD1. Germline CDR1 reads SGHRS; CDR2 reads YFSETQ. Unmatched junction bases numbered 12, after V lost 7 bases and J lost 3 bases. The CDR3 runs 16 residues. CDR3: CASHRTPTGDTGELFF. The CDR3 coding sequence is TGCGCCAGCCACCGAACCCCAACAGGGGACACCGGGGAGCTGTTTTTT.

This clone appeared a few times. The J gene is TRBJ1-2, the V gene TRBV6-5; D unclear. Trimming removed 3 bases at V and 8 bases at J, with 16 bases between. This CDR3 has 14 amino acids. Germline values: CDR1 MNHEY, CDR2 SVGAGI. CDR3 nucleotides: TGTGCCAGCAGTTATGATGGGCGGACCAGGGGCTACACCTTC. Translating it yields CASSYDGRTRGYTF.

V and J are TRBV5-4 and TRBJ2-3; TRBD2 aligns across 8 bases. V lost 0 bases, J lost 2 bases, and 5 bases stayed unmatched. This CDR3 is 16 amino acids long. The germline V gene has CDR1 SGHNT and CDR2 YYREEE (reference sequence). CDR3 region: CASSLEGLGPTDTQYF. CDR3 DNA: TGTGCCAGCAGCTTGGAGGGACTAGGCCCCACAGATACGCAGTATTTT.

V usage is TRBV5-4 and J usage is TRBJ2-1; maybe TRBD2 (6 bases). This CDR3 comprises 16 residues. Trimming left V 3 bases short and J 2 bases short, with 15 bases between. From germline, CDR1 is SGHNT and CDR2 YYREEE (reference sequence). In nucleotides, the CDR3 is TGTGCCAGCAGCTCCACAGCGGGTGGGCCCTACAATGAGCAGTTCTTC. Translation gives CASSSTAGGPYNEQFF.

This clone was observed a single time. This sequence joins TRBV4-1 and TRBJ1-4, with TRBD1 identical over 7 bases. Germline V CDR1 and CDR2: MGHRA, YSYEKL. The ends lost 5 bases at V and 3 bases at J; junction bases unmatched: 6. The CDR3 is 15 residues long. The CDR3 sequence is CASSARGAANEKLFF. CDR3 in DNA: TGCGCCAGCAGCGCCAGGGGGGCGGCTAATGAAAAACTGTTTTTT.